One and the same sample provided the 24 T cell receptor beta chains below, sequenced in a study of T-cell reconstitution after alpha-beta-depleted transplantation in children. Unique molecular identifiers were used to barcode this TCRbeta library. TCRdb reprocessed the PCR reads via MiXCR and lists one record per CDR3 protein. The repertoire holds some 290,000 distinct CDR3 sequences, with over 8% as singletons. The specimen was PBMCs from the stem cell graft donor, collected from the stem cell graft. These receptors came from a human donor who donated a stem cell graft to a child with SCID.

This clonotype is a singleton in its sample. The J gene is TRBJ1-2, the V gene TRBV15; D is perhaps TRBD1 (5 bases). The length of the CDR3 is 15 residues. Germline V CDR1 and CDR2: LNHNV, YYDKDF (reference sequence). The V gene lost 0 bases and the J gene lost 4 bases, with 12 bases spanning the gap. This CDR3 is CATSRDRAGGYGYTF. In DNA form, the CDR3 reads TGTGCCACCAGCAGAGATCGGGCGGGGGGCTATGGCTACACCTTC.

The chain uses TRBV29-1 and TRBJ1-5; no reliable D call. The CDR3 has 14 residues. Trimming took 7 bases from V and 1 from J, leaving 14 bases between them. CDR1 and CDR2 from the germline V gene are SQVTM and ANQGSEA. This CDR3 is CSAKTEESNQPQHF. The CDR3 DNA reads TGCAGCGCTAAAACAGAGGAGAGCAATCAGCCCCAGCATTTT.

This sequence joins TRBV3-1 and TRBJ2-3, with a possible D match to TRBD1 (6 bases). V was cut by 8 bases and J by 7 bases, with 22 bases left in between. The CDR3 has 15 residues. Germline lookup yields CDR1 LGHDT and CDR2 YNNKEL (reference sequence). As DNA, the CDR3 is TGTGCCAGCTCCAAGGTGGGGCCAGGGACACATACGCAGTATTTT. This sequence encodes CASSKVGPGTHTQYF.

This clonotype came up a few times. This chain links TRBV5-1 with TRBJ1-3; perhaps TRBD1 as D (5 bases). Germline V lookup: CDR1 SGHRS, CDR2 YFSETQ. This CDR3 spans 16 amino acids. The V and J ends lost 0 bases and 1 base respectively, with 11 bases between them. The CDR3 loop reads CASSLADTGSGNTIYF. The CDR3 DNA sequence: TGCGCCAGCAGCTTGGCCGACACAGGATCTGGAAACACCATATATTTT.

This clonotype has more than one count but fewer than ten. The chain employs TRBV9 and TRBJ2-3; D uncertain. The CDR3 totals 16 residues. CDR1 SGDLS and CDR2 YYNGEE come from the germline V gene. V lost 3 bases to trimming and J lost 2 bases, with 16 bases between them. This CDR3 reads CASSGPATTSTDTQYF. Here the CDR3 DNA reads TGTGCCAGCAGCGGCCCCGCTACTACCTCCACAGATACGCAGTATTTT. Supplemented by reference TRBV9 and TRBJ2-3, the full variable domain reads DSGVTQTPKHLITATGQRVTLRCSPRSGDLSVYWYQQSLDQGLQFLIQYYNGEERAKGNILERFSAQQFPDLHSELNLSSLELGDSALYFCASSGPATTSTDTQYFGPGTRLTVL.

There are many counts of this clonotype. The chain carries TRBV20-1 and TRBJ1-4; a possible D gene is TRBD1 (6 bases). Per the germline V gene, CDR1 is DFQATT and CDR2 is SNEGSKA (reference sequence). V lost 1 base and J lost 0, with 6 bases in between. This CDR3 contains 14 residues. CDR3 DNA sequence: TGCAGTGCTAGAGGGACAGCAACTAATGAAAAACTGTTTTTT. Residues: CSARGTATNEKLFF.

The rearrangement joins TRBV2 to TRBJ2-5, with D perhaps matching TRBD1 (5 bases). V was shortened by 1 base and J by 3 bases, with 12 bases between the two germline ends. The CDR3 loop spans 15 amino acids. CDR1 and CDR2 from the germline V gene are SNHLY and FYNNEI. CDR3 nucleotide sequence: TGTGCCAGCAGTGAAGTCATGGGGCGGAAAGAGACCCAGTACTTC. Protein sequence: CASSEVMGRKETQYF.

V usage is TRBV20-1 and J usage is TRBJ1-5; D is ambiguous. V lost 1 base and J lost 2, with 6 bases in between. The germline V gene has CDR1 DFQATT and CDR2 SNEGSKA (reference sequence). The CDR3 extends over 13 amino acids. CDR3 in DNA: TGCAGTGCTAGAGGGCCAGGCAATCAGCCCCAGCATTTT. As protein: CSARGPGNQPQHF.

This chain uses TRBV5-1 with TRBJ2-1, with unresolved D. Germline CDR1 SGHRS, CDR2 YFSETQ. Trimming stripped 4 bases from V and 8 bases from J, with 10 bases between. The CDR3 extends over 12 amino acids. CDR3 in DNA: TGCGCCAGCAGCGCGGAGAAGGATGAGCAGTTCTTC. Translation: CASSAEKDEQFF.

The CDR3 loop reads CASLSSYNSPLHF. In DNA, the CDR3 is TGTGCCAGTCTGAGCTCCTATAATTCACCCCTCCACTTT. The chain couples TRBV28 to TRBJ1-6; D uncertain. The V gene lost 9 bases and the J gene lost 0 bases, with 6 bases spanning the gap. Germline values: CDR1 MDHEN, CDR2 SYDVKM. The length of the CDR3 is 13 residues.

This clonotype was counted at least ten times. The chain couples TRBV5-6 to TRBJ2-7; a possible D gene is TRBD1 (6 bases). Germline CDR1 reads SGHDT; CDR2 reads YYEEEE. The V end lost 1 base, the J end lost 3 bases, and 8 bases lay between the germline ends. The CDR3 extends over 13 amino acids. CDR3 DNA sequence: TGTGCCAGCAGCTTGAACAGGGACTACGAGCAGTACTTC. It yields the protein CASSLNRDYEQYF.

This chain links TRBV19 with TRBJ1-1; D is perhaps TRBD1 (6 bases). CDR1 LNHDA and CDR2 SQIVND come from the germline V gene (reference sequence). V lost 6 bases to trimming and J lost 0 bases, with 14 bases between them. This CDR3 has 15 amino acids. The CDR3 nucleotides are TGTGCCAGTAGGCGTTTGACAGGCTTGAACACTGAAGCTTTCTTT. Protein: CASRRLTGLNTEAFF.

This clonotype was counted only a few times. This rearrangement joins TRBV9 to TRBJ2-1, with D possibly TRBD1 on 6 matching bases. CDR1 is SGDLS, CDR2 YYNGEE, per germline. The CDR3 covers 16 residues. Trimming removed 0 bases at V and 4 bases at J, with 14 bases between. The CDR3 nucleotides read TGTGCCAGCAGCGTAGCTCAGGACAGAGCTTACAATGAGCAGTTCTTC. Its protein product is CASSVAQDRAYNEQFF.

A few counts support this clonotype. This chain joins TRBV5-1 and TRBJ2-7; TRBD1 agrees at 7 bases. The CDR3 spans 15 residues. Germline V gene sequence: CDR1 SGHRS, CDR2 YFSETQ. Germline trimming cut 0 bases from V and 5 bases from J; bases unmatched to any gene: 8. The CDR3 loop reads CASSLGGTAVHEQYF. CDR3 sequence (DNA): TGCGCCAGCAGCTTGGGAGGGACAGCTGTTCACGAGCAGTACTTC.

CDR3 residues: CSARDRRFFNQPQHF. The CDR3 nucleotides read TGCAGTGCTAGAGATCGCAGGTTTTTCAATCAGCCCCAGCATTTT. The chain joins TRBV20-1 to TRBJ1-5; D is uncertain. With 0 bases removed from V and 3 bases from J, the gap between germline ends came to 12 bases. Germline V CDR1 and CDR2: DFQATT, SNEGSKA (reference sequence). The CDR3 sequence is 15 residues long.

CDR3 nucleotides: TGTGCCAGCAGTCCTCGGCAGTTTAGGGATCAGGGCCAAACCTACGAGCAGTACTTC. As protein: CASSPRQFRDQGQTYEQYF. The chain uses TRBV27 and TRBJ2-7, with D perhaps matching TRBD1 (5 bases). This CDR3 spans 19 amino acids. Germline assignment: CDR1 MNHEY and CDR2 SMNVEV (reference sequence). V lost 5 bases and J lost 2, with 28 bases in between.

Only a few counts were recorded for this clonotype. The chain joins TRBV9 to TRBJ1-1, with a weak D call TRBD1 (6 bases). Trimming removed 7 bases at V and 4 bases at J, with 14 bases between. The length of the CDR3 is 13 residues. Germline CDR1 SGDLS, CDR2 YYNGEE. This CDR3 reads CASDGGPGTEAFF. The CDR3 nucleotides read TGTGCCAGCGATGGGGGGCCGGGCACTGAAGCTTTCTTT.

This chain connects TRBV5-6 to TRBJ2-5; D uncertain. V shed 0 bases and J shed 1 base, with 4 bases lying between them. CDR3 length: 13 amino acids. Germline V gene data show CDR1 as SGHDT and CDR2 as YYEEEE. This CDR3 reads CASSLDSQETQYF. The CDR3 coding sequence is TGTGCCAGCAGCTTGGACAGCCAAGAGACCCAGTACTTC.

This clonotype was counted between two and nine times. J is TRBJ2-1 and V is TRBV12-5; the D call may be TRBD1 or TRBD2 (5 bases each). The CDR3 is 15 residues long. Between the trimmed V and J ends, which lost 4 bases and 1 base, there was a span of 11 bases. Germline assignment: CDR1 LGHNT and CDR2 FRNRAP. CDR3 amino acids: CASGSRDPSYNEQFF. DNA for the CDR3: TGTGCTAGTGGTTCCAGGGACCCATCCTACAATGAGCAGTTCTTC.

V gene TRBV28 combines with J gene TRBJ2-2, with D possibly TRBD1 on 6 matching bases. This CDR3 contains 14 residues. Germline CDR1 MDHEN, CDR2 SYDVKM. V lost 4 bases and J 5 bases, leaving 11 bases between the germline ends. In nucleotides, the CDR3 is TGTGCCAGCAGTTCTGGGGACACGACCGGGGAGCTGTTTTTT. This codes for CASSSGDTTGELFF.

Many counts were recorded for this clonotype. The J gene is TRBJ2-5, the V gene TRBV5-1; 13 bases map to TRBD2. CDR3 length: 16 residues. The germline CDR1 and CDR2 sequences are SGHRS and YFSETQ. After removal of 4 bases from V and 2 bases from J, the junction contained 5 bases not matched to a gene. For the CDR3, the DNA is TGCGCCAGCAGCCTCGGGACTAGCGGGGAACAAGAGACCCAGTACTTC. It is translated as CASSLGTSGEQETQYF.

A note on this clonotype: One junction end disagrees with the germline gene, perhaps due to a read error. The rearrangement uses TRBV20-1 and TRBJ2-1; 8 positions match TRBD1. The CDR3 is made up of 21 amino acids. CDR1 and CDR2 (germline): DFQATT, SNEGSKA (reference sequence). The CDR3 DNA sequence: TGCTGTGCTAGACCACGACGGGGGACAGGTCCCGAACTTAGCTCCTACAATGAGCAGTTCTTC. Translation: CCARPRRGTGPELSSYNEQFF.

The chain uses TRBV5-1 and TRBJ1-3; D remains unclear. The CDR3 is 12 amino acids. Trimming removed 5 bases at V and 3 bases at J, with 6 bases between. CDR1 is SGHRS, CDR2 YFSETQ, per germline. The CDR3 loop is CASREDGNTIYF. Written as DNA, the CDR3 is TGCGCCAGCAGGGAGGATGGAAACACCATATATTTT.

This clonotype was counted many times. The rearrangement joins TRBV27 to TRBJ2-2, with TRBD1 matching over 7 bases. Germline V gene sequence: CDR1 MNHEY, CDR2 SMNVEV (reference sequence). The CDR3 has 16 amino acids. V lost 5 bases to trimming and J lost 2 bases; unmatched junction nucleotides: 8. CDR3 in amino acids: CASSPSGTVNTGELFF. The CDR3 nucleotides read TGTGCCAGCAGTCCCTCCGGGACAGTAAACACCGGGGAGCTGTTTTTT.